The 30 T cell receptor beta chains given below trace back to one sample, sequenced in a study of technical replicates of blood from a few donors. The assay was immunoSEQ multiplex PCR, and TCRdb's table has in-frame clones only and misses some. The repertoire has 66,000 or so clones, approximately 88% of them found once; the top ten carry roughly 4.6%. The specimen was PBMCs. Every receptor here comes from a human donor in good health. Some clones in this sample may be carry-over from other donors' samples.

This sequence joins TRBV10-3 and TRBJ1-4; the D gene is possibly TRBD1 (5 bases). Between the trimmed V and J ends, which lost 3 bases and 7 bases, there was a span of 12 bases. The germline CDR1 and CDR2 sequences are ENHRY and SYGVKD. The CDR3 loop spans 14 amino acids. CDR3 sequence: CAISEGVGGEKLFF. The CDR3 DNA sequence: TGTGCCATCAGTGAAGGCGTCGGGGGTGAAAAACTGTTTTTT.

The J gene is TRBJ1-2, the V gene TRBV4-3; no reliable D call. Per the germline V gene, CDR1 is LGHNA and CDR2 is YSLEER. V lost 0 bases and J 4 bases, leaving 9 bases between the germline ends. The CDR3 extends over 14 amino acids. As DNA, the CDR3 is TGCGCCAGCAGCCAAGAAAATAGCCCCTATGGCTACACCTTC. As protein: CASSQENSPYGYTF.

The chain employs TRBV30 and TRBJ2-1, with TRBD2 identical over 13 bases. With 1 base clipped from V and 7 bases from J, the junction kept 1 base outside the gene matches. Per the germline V gene, CDR1 is GTSNPN and CDR2 is SVGIG (reference sequence). The CDR3 covers 14 residues. CDR3 coding DNA: TGTGCCTGGAGTGAACTAGCGGGGGGGAATGAGCAGTTCTTC. The encoded protein is CAWSELAGGNEQFF.

The chain uses TRBV6-5 and TRBJ2-2; 9 bases align to TRBD1. Trimming at V came to 0 bases and at J to 6 bases, leaving 2 bases not matched to a gene. There are 15 residues in the CDR3. Germline-derived CDR1 and CDR2 are MNHEY and SVGAGI. DNA for the CDR3: TGTGCCAGCAGTTACTCCGGGACAGGGTCCGGGGAGCTGTTTTTT. Its translation is CASSYSGTGSGELFF.

The V and J genes are TRBV11-2 and TRBJ1-6; 9 nucleotides align to TRBD1. Germline V lookup: CDR1 SGHAT, CDR2 FQNNGV. V trimming: 5 bases; J trimming: 1 base; junction bases outside the gene matches: 9. The CDR3 extends over 18 amino acids. The CDR3 DNA sequence: TGTGCCAGCAGCATCCCGACAGGGGGAAGATCCTATAATTCACCCCTCCACTTT. This codes for CASSIPTGGRSYNSPLHF.

The chain couples TRBV18 to TRBJ2-2, with TRBD2 as a possible D gene (5 bases). V dropped 2 bases and J dropped 7 bases, with 14 bases sitting between them. In germline, CDR1 is KGHSH, CDR2 LQKENI. The length of the CDR3 is 15 residues. This CDR3 is CASSPDQAAGGELFF. The CDR3 DNA reads as TGTGCCAGCTCACCAGATCAGGCCGCGGGCGGGGAGCTGTTTTTT.

This chain uses TRBV4-2 with TRBJ2-1; TRBD2 matches at 8 bases. The CDR3 totals 18 residues. The germline V gene encodes CDR1 LGHNA and CDR2 YNFKEQ. Losses at the gene ends were 0 bases for V and 0 bases for J; bases not matched to a gene: 7. The CDR3 DNA reads as TGTGCCAGCAGCCAAGACCTCGGGGGGGCCCTCTCCTACAATGAGCAGTTCTTC. It translates to CASSQDLGGALSYNEQFF.

The CDR3 is CASSHRTVLNSPLHF. CDR3 DNA sequence: TGTGCCAGCAGTCATCGGACAGTTCTAAATTCACCCCTCCACTTT. This rearrangement joins TRBV27 to TRBJ1-6; D perhaps matches TRBD1 (6 bases). With 5 bases removed from V and 7 bases from J, the gap between germline ends came to 15 bases. CDR1 MNHEY and CDR2 SMNVEV come from the germline V gene (reference sequence). This CDR3 region has 15 residues.

This clone showed up just once. The CDR3 DNA reads TGTGCCAGCAGCTTATATGGTAGCTCCTACAATGAGCAGTTCTTC. The encoded protein is CASSLYGSSYNEQFF. This chain links TRBV7-3 with TRBJ2-1; D ambiguous. The CDR3 extends over 15 amino acids. Looked up from germline, CDR1 is SGHTA and CDR2 is FQGTGA. V shed 2 bases and J shed 0 bases, with 8 bases lying between them.

This rearrangement joins TRBV13 to TRBJ1-1, with 8 bases matching TRBD1. The length of the CDR3 is 15 residues. Germline lookup yields CDR1 PRHDT and CDR2 FYEKMQ (reference sequence). V lost 6 bases and J lost 1; bases outside the gene matches: 7. Here the CDR3 DNA reads TGTGCCAGCAGATCGACCGGGACAGGGAACACTGAAGCTTTCTTT. This translates into CASRSTGTGNTEAFF. The full variable domain, rest sourced from reference TRBV13 and TRBJ1-1, is AAGVIQSPRHLIKEKRETATLKCYPIPRHDTVYWYQQGPGQDPQFLISFYEKMQSDKGSIPDRFSAQQFSDYHSELNMSSLELGDSALYFCASRSTGTGNTEAFFGQGTRLTVV.

CDR3 residues: CASQGGNSPLHF. DNA of the CDR3: TGTGCCTCGCAAGGAGGTAATTCACCCCTCCACTTT. V gene TRBV2 combines with J gene TRBJ1-6; no reliable D call. Trimming left V 11 bases short and J 6 bases short, with 11 bases between. This CDR3 region has 12 residues. Per germline, CDR1 SNHLY and CDR2 FYNNEI. Supplemented by reference TRBV2 and TRBJ1-6, the full variable domain reads EPEVTQTPSHQVTQMGQEVILRCVPISNHLYFYWYRQILGQKVEFLVSFYNNEISEKSEIFDDQFSVERPDGSNFTLKIRSTKLEDSAMYFCASQGGNSPLHFGNGTRLTVT.

The chain joins TRBV21-1 to TRBJ1-1. TRBV21-1 is a recognized pseudogene. This CDR3 is built from 18 residues. In DNA, the CDR3 is TGTGCCAGCAGCAACCTTCCTTGTGGGGACTTTCTGAACACTGAAGCTTTCTTT. It specifies CASSNLPCGDFLNTEAFF.

The V call is TRBV4-3, the J call TRBJ2-1; a weak D match, TRBD2 (6 bases). Germline loops: CDR1 LGHNA, CDR2 YSLEER. V was cut by 3 bases and J by 2 bases, with 14 bases left in between. The CDR3 runs to 16 residues. CDR3 in amino acids: CASSQTRESAYNEQFF. The CDR3 bases are TGCGCCAGCAGCCAGACTCGGGAGTCCGCCTACAATGAGCAGTTCTTC.

A single count supports this clone. The chain is built from TRBV5-4 and TRBJ2-5, with TRBD2 matching 9 bases. The germline V gene has CDR1 SGHNT and CDR2 YYREEE (reference sequence). The CDR3 consists of 14 residues. Germline trimming cut 0 bases from V and 7 bases from J; bases unmatched to any gene: 4. This CDR3 reads CASSLGGGAVTQYF. CDR3 nucleotide sequence: TGTGCCAGCAGCTTGGGCGGGGGGGCAGTGACCCAGTACTTC.

The V gene is TRBV4-2, the J gene TRBJ1-3; weak D call: TRBD1 (5 bases). The CDR3 is made up of 19 amino acids. The V and J ends lost 0 bases and 0 bases respectively, with 18 bases between them. Germline loops: CDR1 LGHNA, CDR2 YNFKEQ. The CDR3 DNA reads TGTGCCAGCAGCCAAGATAGTCAGGGAAAGTTTTTCTCTGGAAACACCATATATTTT. Translated, it gives CASSQDSQGKFFSGNTIYF.

This clone was found once. The chain couples TRBV5-3 to TRBJ2-7; 13 nucleotides agree with TRBD2. TRBV5-3 is assigned to the ORF class and has an uncertain function. V was clipped by 5 bases and J by 4 bases; unmatched bases: 9. The CDR3 totals 16 residues. The CDR3 here is CARSNLGLAGAYEQYF. The CDR3 bases are TGTGCCAGAAGTAATCTCGGACTAGCGGGAGCATACGAGCAGTACTTC.

This chain joins TRBV5-1 and TRBJ2-5, with D possibly being TRBD1 (5 bases). The V end lost 0 bases, the J end lost 7 bases, and 13 bases lay between the germline ends. CDR1 and CDR2 (germline): SGHRS, YFSETQ. The CDR3 runs to 14 residues. In DNA, the CDR3 is TGCGCCAGCAGCTTGGAACAGCCCCAGGGGACCCAGTACTTC. This sequence encodes CASSLEQPQGTQYF.

V gene TRBV2 combines with J gene TRBJ2-2, with D perhaps TRBD2 (5 bases). The CDR3 runs 14 residues. Germline V gives CDR1 SNHLY, CDR2 FYNNEI. The V end lost 4 bases, the J end lost 7 bases, and 13 bases lay between the germline ends. The CDR3, as DNA: TGTGCCAGCAGTGTTAAGACTACGAACGGGGAGCTGTTTTTT. It is translated as CASSVKTTNGELFF.

This rearrangement joins TRBV11-2 to TRBJ2-1, with D tentatively TRBD2 (7 bases). Trimming cost V 1 base and J 4 bases, with 14 bases left between them. The CDR3 extends over 16 amino acids. CDR1 and CDR2 (germline): SGHAT, FQNNGV. The CDR3 is CASSLGLRGPYNEQFF. The CDR3 coding sequence is TGTGCCAGCAGCTTAGGTTTGCGGGGGCCTTACAATGAGCAGTTCTTC.

The J gene is TRBJ1-4, the V gene TRBV7-2, with 7 nucleotides matching TRBD1. There are 15 residues in the CDR3. Germline V gene lookup returns CDR1 SGHTA and CDR2 FQGNSA. V lost 5 bases and J lost 1; bases outside the gene matches: 4. The CDR3 region has the DNA TGTGCCAGCAGCGTCAGGACAGGAACTAATGAAAAACTGTTTTTT. The encoded protein is CASSVRTGTNEKLFF.

The V and J genes are TRBV6-6 and TRBJ2-6; 9 bases fit TRBD1. The CDR3 has 16 residues. Unmatched junction bases numbered 5, after V lost 6 bases and J lost 2 bases. Germline V CDR1 and CDR2: MNHNY, SVGAGI (reference sequence). CDR3 region: CASSPDRGAGANVLTF. CDR3 sequence (DNA): TGTGCCAGCAGCCCCGACAGGGGGGCTGGGGCCAACGTCCTGACTTTC.

The chain carries TRBV30 and TRBJ1-3, with TRBD1 matching over 9 bases. Germline V gene lookup returns CDR1 GTSNPN and CDR2 SVGIG (reference sequence). With V trimmed by 8 bases and J by 3 bases, 8 bases remained unmatched. The CDR3 has 14 amino acids. The CDR3 loop reads CALGTGLVGNTIYF. DNA for the CDR3: TGTGCCCTCGGGACAGGGCTAGTTGGAAACACCATATATTTT.

V is TRBV7-9 and J is TRBJ2-5; TRBD2 agrees at 14 bases. The CDR3 is made up of 17 amino acids. V lost 5 bases to trimming and J lost 5 bases; unmatched junction nucleotides: 10. Germline values: CDR1 SEHNR, CDR2 FQNEAQ (reference sequence). The DNA of the CDR3 is TGTGCCAGCAGCCCGAGACTAGCGGGGGGGCACATTGAGACCCAGTACTTC. Protein product: CASSPRLAGGHIETQYF.

The rearrangement joins TRBV27 to TRBJ2-3, with 7 bases lining up with TRBD1. The CDR3 extends over 14 amino acids. V trimming: 10 bases; J trimming: 2 bases; junction bases outside the gene matches: 9. Germline CDR1 MNHEY, CDR2 SMNVEV (reference sequence). The chain's CDR3 is CANHKGAPTDTQYF. The CDR3 DNA reads TGTGCCAACCACAAGGGGGCACCCACAGATACGCAGTATTTT.

The chain has TRBV5-6 and TRBJ1-4; unclear D gene. CDR1 is SGHDT and CDR2 is YYEEEE in the germline V gene. The CDR3 runs to 13 residues. Trimming removed 0 bases from V and 5 bases from J, with 5 bases in between. The CDR3 region has the DNA TGTGCCAGCAGCTTGGACACAAATGAAAAACTGTTTTTT. This gives the protein CASSLDTNEKLFF.

The CDR3 loop reads CASGLVGGGFWVPYGYTF. The CDR3 DNA reads as TGTGCTAGTGGTTTGGTAGGAGGAGGTTTCTGGGTCCCCTATGGCTACACCTTC. The V and J genes are TRBV12-5 and TRBJ1-2; D remains unclear. This CDR3 spans 18 amino acids. In germline, CDR1 is LGHNT, CDR2 FRNRAP. Trimming cost V 0 bases and J 4 bases, with 21 bases left between them.

This clone was counted once. The V and J genes are TRBV7-9 and TRBJ1-2; D remains ambiguous. Per the germline V gene, CDR1 is SEHNR and CDR2 is FQNEAQ (reference sequence). The V end was cut by 6 bases, the J end by 3 bases, with 20 bases between. The CDR3 has 16 amino acids. CDR3 sequence (DNA): TGTGCCAGCAGTCAAAGCCGGGGAACTCAGGACTATGGCTACACCTTC. Translating gives CASSQSRGTQDYGYTF.

Here the CDR3 reads CASGPGRDRGTYEQYF. Written as DNA, the CDR3 is TGTGCTAGTGGTCCCGGCAGGGACAGGGGTACCTACGAGCAGTACTTC. The chain carries TRBV12-5 and TRBJ2-7; 10 bases are a match to TRBD1. This CDR3 is 16 amino acids long. V shed 5 bases, J shed 2 bases, and the junction held 9 bases outside the gene matches. Germline CDR1 is LGHNT and CDR2 is FRNRAP.

V and J are TRBV15 and TRBJ2-3, with 13 bases identical to TRBD2. CDR1 is LNHNV, CDR2 YYDKDF, per germline (reference sequence). The J segment lost 8 bases and the V segment lost 0 bases, leaving 8 bases of the junction unmatched. The CDR3 is 17 amino acids. Here the CDR3 reads CATSRDLWTSGSSTQYF. The CDR3 nucleotides are TGTGCCACCAGCAGAGATCTTTGGACTAGCGGGAGCAGTACGCAGTATTTT.

The rearrangement joins TRBV18 to TRBJ1-1; D is unclear. Germline assignment: CDR1 KGHSH and CDR2 LQKENI. The V and J ends lost 3 bases and 0 bases respectively, with 11 bases between them. This CDR3 has 15 amino acids. CDR3 nucleotide sequence: TGTGCCAGCTCACCTGGGCATTCCCTGAACACTGAAGCTTTCTTT. Its protein is CASSPGHSLNTEAFF.